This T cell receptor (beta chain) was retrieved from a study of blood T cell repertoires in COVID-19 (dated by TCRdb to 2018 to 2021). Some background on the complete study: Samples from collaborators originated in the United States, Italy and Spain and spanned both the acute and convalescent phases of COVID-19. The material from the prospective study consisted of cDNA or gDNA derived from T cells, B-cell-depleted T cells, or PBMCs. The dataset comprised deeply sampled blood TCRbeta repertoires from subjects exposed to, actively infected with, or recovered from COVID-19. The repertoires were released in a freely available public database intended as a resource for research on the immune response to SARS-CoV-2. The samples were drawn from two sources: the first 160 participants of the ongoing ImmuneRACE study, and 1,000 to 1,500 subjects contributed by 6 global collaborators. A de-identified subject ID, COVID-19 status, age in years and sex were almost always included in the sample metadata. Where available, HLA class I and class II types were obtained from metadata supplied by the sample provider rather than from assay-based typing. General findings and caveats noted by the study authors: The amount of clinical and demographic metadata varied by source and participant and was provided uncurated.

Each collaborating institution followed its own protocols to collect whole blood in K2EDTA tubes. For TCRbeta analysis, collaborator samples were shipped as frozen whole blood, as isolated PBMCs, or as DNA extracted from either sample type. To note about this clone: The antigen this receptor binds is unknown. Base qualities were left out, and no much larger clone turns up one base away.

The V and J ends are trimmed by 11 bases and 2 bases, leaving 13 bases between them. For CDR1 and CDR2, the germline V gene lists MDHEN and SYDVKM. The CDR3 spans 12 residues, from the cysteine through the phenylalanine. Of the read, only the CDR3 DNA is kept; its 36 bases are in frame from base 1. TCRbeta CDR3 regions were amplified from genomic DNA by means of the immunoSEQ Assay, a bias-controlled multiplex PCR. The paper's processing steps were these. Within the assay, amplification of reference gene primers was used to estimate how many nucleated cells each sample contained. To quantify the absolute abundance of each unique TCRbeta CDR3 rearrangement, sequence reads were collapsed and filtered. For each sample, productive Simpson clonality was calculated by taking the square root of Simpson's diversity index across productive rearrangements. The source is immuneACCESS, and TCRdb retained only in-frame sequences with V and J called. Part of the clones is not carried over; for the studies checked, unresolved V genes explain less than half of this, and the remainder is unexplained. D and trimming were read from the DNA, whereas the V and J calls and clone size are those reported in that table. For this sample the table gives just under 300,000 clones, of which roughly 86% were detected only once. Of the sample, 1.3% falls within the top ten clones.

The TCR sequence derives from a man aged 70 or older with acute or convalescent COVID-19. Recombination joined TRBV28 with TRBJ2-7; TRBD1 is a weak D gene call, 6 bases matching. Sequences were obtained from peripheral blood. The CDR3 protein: CASNHRAYEQYF. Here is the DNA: TGTGCCTCAAACCACAGGGCCTACGAGCAGTACTTC.